The T cell receptor beta chain described here comes from a study of cytomegalovirus exposure and HLA in healthy donors (dated by TCRdb to about 2017). Study-wide context: An earlier analysis of approximately 640 of the donors reported 276 Gb of sequence data and 100 million to 140 million unique TCR beta sequences from some 180 million T cells. The genetic ancestry cluster associated with self-reported Caucasian donors included 70% to 85% of the roughly 400 genotyped donors. Roughly five DR-DQ haplotypes were handled as single units for association and clustering because linkage in the cohort was strong. A later genetic analysis took genome-wide SNP genotypes for about 55% of the 666 donors and used that subset as a discovery cohort. An earlier analysis of about 620 of the donors applied high-throughput TCR beta sequencing to assess whether each TCR beta V gene segment acted as functional or pseudogenic. All discovery cohort repertoires had been generated on a single sequencing platform. Using immunosequencing, the study profiled T cell repertoires from approximately 700 subjects and related those repertoires to cytomegalovirus serostatus. On average, roughly 240,000 unique TCR beta nucleotide sequences were sequenced per donor among more than 350 genotyped donors of the cohort, with roughly 18% of those sequences being non-productive. Class I and class II HLA loci were covered by the typing at four-digit resolution. Alongside the repertoire data, information on donor age, sex, ethnicity and CMV serostatus was compiled. Along with the approximately 700-subject first cohort, a separate validation cohort of over a hundred different subjects was used. About 320 gigabases of sequencing data and tens of millions of unique TCR sequences were included in an early release covering under 650 HLA-typed donors. To study patterns of TCR occurrence, a later analysis re-analyzed previously published TCR beta repertoires from around 670 donors and added high-resolution HLA genotyping. Rather than using new phenotypic data, the later analysis identified candidate immune exposures from TCR beta sequences and from how often those sequences occurred across donors. The study combined high-throughput TCR immunosequencing, statistical association of individual TCRs with disease status, and machine learning to predict cytomegalovirus infection status. The study was designed to test whether signatures of past pathogen exposure could be identified by cataloging public T cell receptors. The number of typed donors differed by locus: about 620-640 for A, B, C, DRB1 and DQB1; 500 to 550 for DQA1; roughly 600 for DPA1; and roughly 450 for DPB1.

V loses 7 bases, J loses 7 bases, and the germline ends lie 10 bases apart. The cysteine opens and the phenylalanine closes a CDR3 of 12 amino acids. The retained sequence is limited to the CDR3, 36 bases, with the frame set at the first base. The germline V gene sets CDR1 to MDHEN and CDR2 to SYDVKM. The study at large found these results: V-gene and J-gene trimming of TCR beta chains was associated with a missense DCLRE1C variant in a later genetic analysis, and the association was replicated in an independent cohort. It was suggested by the authors that the approach could potentially be generalized to other disease states and immunological phenotypes. Because counts were too low, under 20 rarely observed V segments, including chromosome 9 orphons, were left out of the earlier analysis of some 640 of the donors. Several of the top co-occurrence clusters appeared to be linked to parvovirus B19, influenza, CMV and Epstein-Barr virus, according to a later analysis. The study gave a list of about 160 TCR beta chains associated with cytomegalovirus. Compared with the approximately 670-donor mean, donors in an Asian-associated ancestry cluster had fewer N-insertions in productive TCRs, according to a later genetic analysis. Because HLA typing was unavailable for some donors at each locus, only the typed subset was used in association tests. A later analysis found that HLA-associated TCR beta chains were more clonally expanded and had lower generation probabilities than equally common non-associated chains. Roughly uniform sequencing depth across donors was assumed in presence/absence analyses, although this assumption may not hold. According to a later analysis, TCR association rates differed among HLA loci, with DRB1 alleles showing the most associated TCRs and HLA-C alleles showing the fewest. Broadly in line with IMGT annotations, most TCR beta V segments showed up in productive rearrangements about 90% or about 30% of the time in an earlier analysis of around 550 of the donors. A further reported finding was that TCR beta sequences accurately predicted the HLA-A and HLA-B alleles for most subjects in the first cohort. A cluster of highly shared sequence variants was judged likely to represent a technical artifact of the sequencing pipeline. Some IMGT-functional V segments, including TRBV6-2 and TRBV6-3, could not be told apart with the 87-base-pair reads, so those segments were excluded. Assigning TCR associations to individual alleles was difficult when HLA alleles, especially DR and DQ, strongly co-occurred. Linkage disequilibrium might explain the correlated functional status among segregating V segments, but an unknown experimental factor could not be excluded. Cytomegalovirus status was reported to be diagnosed by the classifier with high specificity and sensitivity in both the original and validation cohorts. Immune exposure information for the cohort was limited to CMV serostatus. In vitro tests confirmed that a few of the cytomegalovirus-associated TCR beta chains recognize cytomegalovirus antigens. Most CMV-associated TCR beta chains appeared to be HLA-restricted in a later analysis, and the HLA associations seemed to be driven largely by CMV exposure. A later analysis associated 16,951 TCR beta sequences with specific HLA alleles at a false discovery rate of 0.05. While some public TCRs were present in many individuals, most TCR sequences turned up only very rarely across donors. The cohort was sequenced for TCR beta chains only, and without alpha or paired-chain data the features that could be detected were limited.

Concerning this clone: The specificity of this receptor is unknown. Base qualities are missing; no much larger clone stands one base away.

The cohort consisted of 650 to 850 healthy bone marrow donors. All cohort members were sampled while nominally healthy, although unrecorded immune exposures were likely present. The donor was CMV seronegative and was included in the group of several hundred seronegative cohort members. A peripheral blood sample was provided by each donor, and peripheral blood mononuclear cells were used for TCR beta sequencing. Genomic DNA extraction from the blood cell samples was performed with the Qiagen DNeasy Blood Extraction Kit. The library was built by means of the immunoSEQ multiplex PCR assay. The multiplex PCR relied on a mix of 60 forward primers for TCR Vbeta segments and 13 reverse primers for TCR Jbeta segments. A multiplex PCR assay on genomic DNA amplified the CDR3 region of rearranged TCR beta genes. The Illumina HiSeq System was used to sequence the amplified TCR beta libraries as 87-base-pair reads. As for how the authors treated the data: A later analysis tallied 80 million to 95 million unique TCR beta chains across the 700 or so repertoires, and some 12 million of those chains were shared by two or more donors. To remove PCR and sequencing errors, raw reads were error-corrected and collapsed into unique sequences using a nearest-neighbor algorithm that merged closely related sequences. To assign V, D and J gene segments, CDR3 sequences were aligned to IMGT reference sequences. For a sequence to be retained, at least a six-nucleotide match to both a V gene segment and a J gene segment was required. A rearrangement was called productive if the CDR3 had no stop codons and remained in frame with V and J, and every other rearrangement was called non-productive. Following IMGT convention, CDR3 was defined as the stretch from the second conserved V-encoded cysteine to the conserved J-encoded phenylalanine. In an earlier analysis of 500 to 650 of the donors, sequences lacking an unambiguous match to a single V gene segment were excluded. An earlier analysis of a few hundred of the donors classified V segments as functional when productive rearrangements were above 56.7% and as segregating when the standard deviation between donors was above 5%. A statistical classification framework was developed to diagnose cytomegalovirus status using the catalog of TCR beta chain sequences. In a later analysis, TCR nucleotide sequences were compared against IMGT/GENE-DB human TR gene sequences so that V and J genes could be assigned. Using the TCRdist pipeline, a later analysis assigned CDR3 sequences along with most-parsimonious VDJ recombination scenarios. In a later analysis, each TCR beta chain was defined by its CDR3 amino acid sequence together with its V-gene family, and reads lacking a unique V-gene family were excluded. As a way to deal with suspected cross-contamination and a sequencing artifact, a later analysis dropped 640 or so nucleotide sequences that were highly shared and had low generation probability. A later analysis calculated a clonal expansion index for each public chain from normalized within-repertoire ranks of inferred template counts. In a later analysis, generation probabilities were computed with a VDJ recombination model fitted to out-of-frame rearrangements, and the resulting probabilities were checked against IGoR. A later analysis scored TCR-TCR, TCR-HLA and TCR-CMV co-occurrence with hypergeometric tests, applying a repertoire-size bias correction to TCR pairs. False discovery rates were estimated in a later analysis by permuting HLA or CMV assignments 20 times. In a later analysis, co-occurring TCRs were grouped using DBSCAN, and TCRdist sequence similarity was added for clustering within HLA-allele-positive subsets. For co-occurrence clustering, repertoires with fewer than 30,000 or more than 120,000 public chains were excluded, along with 5 or 6 repertoires with anomalous nucleotide sharing. TCRdb stores this immuneACCESS table with in-frame sequences only. Part of the clones is absent; in the studies checked, under half of the shortfall reflects unresolved V genes, and no reason is known for the rest. For V, J and clone size, that table is used; D and trimming come from the DNA. In all, the sample holds 120,000 to 150,000 clones, and about 72% of those were seen once. The leading ten clones occupy over 2% of the sample.

The clonotype comes from a man aged 35-49 years in good health and CMV-seronegative. The chain links TRBV28 with TRBJ1-4; the D gene cannot be named for sure. Sequencing used PBMCs. The CDR3 region: CASMVRPEKLFF. The DNA sequence is given as TGTGCCAGCATGGTCAGGCCTGAAAAACTGTTTTTT.